This T cell receptor (beta chain) is drawn from a study of CD8+ T cells in alopecia areata. Treatment indicated: oral pan-JAK inhibitor, 5-10 mg twice daily. PBMCs yielded sorted CD4+ and CD8+ T cells. Findings and caveats of the study: Having just one nonresponder leaves the connection between baseline CD8+ expansion and response unresolved. Sharing of TCRs across patients appeared less clear than in mice, possibly for HLA-related reasons.

Regarding this clone: Its antigen is not identified.

Reverse transcription of extracted RNA yielded cDNA, which provided the sequencing template. The repertoire was sequenced with immunoSEQ multiplex PCR; TCRdb's copy has only in-frame clones and lacks some. Of 170,000 or so clones in the sample, 55% to 75% were seen once. The CDR3 extends over 14 amino acids. Trimming cost V 0 bases and J 4 bases, with 9 bases left between them. CDR1 and CDR2 from the germline V gene are SEHNR and FQNEAQ (reference sequence). The J gene is TRBJ1-1, the V gene TRBV7-9; TRBD1 might be the D (5 bases). The sequenced sample was CD4+ T cells sorted from blood, obtained at week 4, from a patient treated with tofacitinib. The receptor's source is a human donor with alopecia areata. This CDR3 reads CASSLAGGFTEAFF. The CDR3 DNA sequence: TGTGCCAGCAGCTTAGCCGGGGGGTTCACTGAAGCTTTCTTT.